This T cell receptor (beta chain) originates from a study of CD8+ T cells in alopecia areata (dated by TCRdb to 2016 to 2019). At the level of the whole study: Treated patients were enrolled in an open-label pilot trial of oral tofacitinib, 5 to 10 mg twice daily, for moderate-to-severe alopecia areata. Biopsies were taken from tofacitinib-treated patients at baseline and again at 4 and 24 weeks into treatment, and several of those patients also had a later scalp biopsy. Clonality in the scalp was compared among normal scalp (n=4), patchy alopecia areata scalp (n=8), and alopecia totalis/universalis scalp (n=8). Tofacitinib was given for 6 to 18 months, followed by 6 months of follow-up off drug to assess delayed response and recurrence. High-throughput TCRbeta sequencing was used to examine T cell clonal expansion in alopecia areata in both the C3H/HeJ mouse model and human patients. TCRbeta CDR3 regions were amplified by immunoSEQ multiplex PCR with 35 Vbeta forward and 13 Jbeta reverse primers. RNA was obtained with the PAXgene miRNA kit for fixed scalp, the miRNeasy kit for PBMCs, and the RNeasy kit for mouse skin. Scalp tissue and sorted CD4+ and CD8+ peripheral blood T cells from patchy and totalis/universalis alopecia areata patients and from healthy controls were covered by human TCRbeta sequencing. For the treated patients, the SALT score, which quantifies what percentage of scalp surface area is affected, served as the measure of disease severity.

Receptor libraries were prepared by the immunoSEQ multiplex PCR assay. RNA was extracted from all samples and reverse transcribed into cDNA as template for TCR sequencing. SuperScript III was used to make first-strand cDNA, primed with a 2:1 mix of oligo-dT and random hexamers. Amplification bias was assessed with a synthetic immune receptor repertoire, and residual bias was removed computationally. Turning to the authors' computational methods: Raw reads were preprocessed to remove errors, and CDR3 was defined by IMGT conventions from the conserved cysteine to phenylalanine. To get clonality, Shannon entropy was normalized by log2 of the number of productive unique TCRs and the result was subtracted from 1. Whether scalp clones were CD4 or CD8 was inferred by matching scalp TCRbeta sequences against CD4 and CD8 repertoires sorted from blood. TCRdb re-hosts the immuneACCESS table, in-frame sequences only. Its copies lack some clones; in the studies checked, an unresolved V gene accounts for under half of them, and the cause for the rest is not known. V and J calls and clone size are as listed in that table; D and trimming were resolved from the DNA. The sample has nearly 95,000 clones on record, about 71% of them singletons. 15% to 20% of the sample is taken by the ten largest.

There are 17 amino acids in the CDR3, from cysteine to phenylalanine inclusive. Only CDR3 DNA is held: 51 bases, read in frame from base 1. The germline V gene provides CDR1 SGHTA and CDR2 FQGNSA. Compared with germline, V lacks 5 bases and J lacks 2 bases; bases without a gene match: 7. What the research found in general, with its limitations: The treated cohort was small, with a single nonresponder, so links between baseline CD8+ expansion and response need larger studies. Shared TCR sequences between patients were less evident than in mice, which may be partly attributable to HLA diversity in the patient population. Unlike mouse skin, which is dominated by gammadelta T cells, normal human skin has resident alphabeta T cells that are also sequenced, and this complicates analysis of the scalp TCR repertoire. Compared with normal scalp, lesional scalp had higher clonality and more expanded CD8+ clones, particularly in alopecia totalis/universalis, a pattern that suggests antigenic drive. Tofacitinib significantly decreased scalp clonality and the number of expanded CD8+ clones among the top 100 scalp clones. During tofacitinib treatment, many expanded lesional clones remained in scalp and blood, and this persistence may partly explain relapse after treatment is stopped.

In light of the paper, this sample's treatment or condition label describes: oral pan-JAK inhibitor, 5-10 mg twice daily. Lesional scalp punch biopsies and peripheral blood were obtained from alopecia areata patients. PBMCs were separated by density centrifugation and stained for CD3, CD4 and CD8, after which CD4+ and CD8+ T cells were sorted on a FACSAria. Worth noting for this clone: Its antigen is unknown. Base qualities are not recorded, but no much larger clone differs from it by a single base.

The chain is encoded by TRBV7-2 joined to TRBJ2-6, with 9 junctional bases fitting TRBD2. The receptor's source is a human donor with alopecia areata. The sequencing here drew on CD8+ T cells sorted from blood, taken at approximately week 44, from a patient treated with tofacitinib. The nucleotide sequence reads TGTGCCAGCAGCGACCCGGCGGGGGGGCCTGGGGCCAACGTCCTGACTTTC. This codes for CASSDPAGGPGANVLTF.